These 18 T cell receptor beta chains were all obtained from the same sample, sequenced in a study of T cells in Graves' hyperthyroidism and ophthalmopathy. TCR beta CDR3 region amplification was performed from RNA transcripts. The study used the HTBI primer set for a first-round RT-PCR of the TCR CDR3. TCRdb itself ran the multiplex PCR reads through MiXCR, one entry per CDR3 protein. The sample lists under 600,000 distinct CDR3 sequences; more than 15% were seen once. Sequenced: blood. The receptors come from a middle-aged woman with Graves' ophthalmopathy.

V gene TRBV6-1 combines with J gene TRBJ2-7; 8 bases are a match to TRBD1. The CDR3 sequence is 15 residues long. The germline V gene encodes CDR1 MNHNS and CDR2 SASEGT. V shed 6 bases and J 3 bases; nucleotides not matched to a gene: 10. CDR3 nucleotides: TGTGCCAGCAGCCACCTGGGGACAGGTAACTACGAGCAGTACTTC. Translated: CASSHLGTGNYEQYF.

This clonotype was recorded many times. J is TRBJ2-1 and V is TRBV20-1; TRBD2 matches 11 bases. Unmatched junction bases numbered 15, after V lost 6 bases and J lost 5 bases. Germline values: CDR1 DFQATT, CDR2 SNEGSKA (reference sequence). The CDR3 contains 17 residues. The CDR3 sequence: CSAKGVAGGPRDNEQFF. CDR3 DNA: TGCAGTGCCAAGGGGGTAGCGGGAGGGCCGAGGGACAATGAGCAGTTCTTC.

This clonotype showed up many times. The genes are TRBV11-2 and TRBJ2-5; the match to TRBD2 covers 8 bases. Germline loops: CDR1 SGHAT, CDR2 FQNNGV. The CDR3 consists of 15 residues. J gave up 5 bases and V 5 bases, and 10 bases lay outside the gene matches. The chain's CDR3 is CASSQIAGRGETQYF. CDR3 nucleotide sequence: TGTGCCAGCAGCCAAATAGCGGGGAGAGGGGAGACCCAGTACTTC. Filled out from reference TRBV11-2 and TRBJ2-5, the complete variable domain reads EAGVAQSPRYKIIEKRQSVAFWCNPISGHATLYWYQQILGQGPKLLIQFQNNGVVDDSQLPKDRFSAERLKGVDSTLKIQPAKLEDSAVYLCASSQIAGRGETQYFGPGTRLLVL.

In its sample, this clonotype was seen many times. The rearrangement links TRBV16 to TRBJ1-1; D remains unclear. Looked up from germline, CDR1 is KGHSY and CDR2 is FQNENV. The CDR3 has 16 amino acids. Trimming removed 4 bases at V and 4 bases at J, with 19 bases between. CDR3 loop: CASSPSGGRASTEAFF. The DNA of the CDR3 is TGTGCCAGCAGCCCTTCAGGTGGCCGGGCTAGCACTGAAGCTTTCTTT.

This clonotype was seen ten or more times. The J gene is TRBJ2-4, the V gene TRBV3-1; 10 nucleotides match TRBD2. The V gene end was trimmed by 0 bases and the J gene end by 2 bases; junction bases not matched to a gene: 4. Germline-derived CDR1 and CDR2 are LGHDT and YNNKEL (reference sequence). The CDR3 is 17 residues long. The CDR3 DNA is TGTGCCAGCAGCCAAGATTCTAGCGGGAGAACCAAAAACATTCAGTACTTC. This sequence encodes CASSQDSSGRTKNIQYF.

In its sample, this clonotype was seen many times. The chain joins TRBV5-6 to TRBJ1-1; D is uncertain. The CDR3 runs to 13 residues. CDR1 and CDR2 (germline): SGHDT, YYEEEE. V lost 3 bases and J lost 2, with 8 bases in between. The CDR3 protein is CASSSTYNTEAFF. CDR3 nucleotide sequence: TGTGCCAGCAGCTCGACATACAACACTGAAGCTTTCTTT.

In this sample, this clonotype turned up a few times. The genes are TRBV7-3 and TRBJ1-2; no clear D gene. Germline-derived CDR1 and CDR2 are SGHTA and FQGTGA. V lost 2 bases, J lost 0 bases, and 16 bases lay in between. The CDR3 covers 17 residues. CDR3 loop: CASSLATHWAPNYGYTF. The CDR3 DNA is TGTGCCAGCAGCTTAGCGACCCATTGGGCTCCTAACTATGGCTACACCTTC.

This clonotype turned up a few times. This rearrangement joins TRBV2 to TRBJ2-1; no clear D. The CDR3 has 13 residues. V was shortened by 7 bases and J by 7 bases, with 14 bases between the two germline ends. CDR1 is SNHLY and CDR2 is FYNNEI in the germline V gene. Here the CDR3 DNA reads TGTGCCAGCACCCCCAACGCAGGAAATGAGCAGTTCTTC. Translating gives CASTPNAGNEQFF.

This clonotype was recorded at least ten times. The chain couples TRBV5-5 to TRBJ2-1, with D perhaps matching TRBD2 (6 bases). This CDR3 contains 12 residues. Germline V gene lookup returns CDR1 SGHKS and CDR2 YYEKEE (reference sequence). Trimming took off 4 bases at V and 8 bases at J, with 10 bases between the two ends. CDR3 in amino acids: CASSPGLDEQFF. The CDR3 DNA sequence: TGTGCCAGCAGCCCGGGACTCGATGAGCAGTTCTTC.

This clonotype was seen ten or more times. The rearrangement uses TRBV11-2 and TRBJ1-2, with a tentative D call TRBD1 (6 bases). Germline loops: CDR1 SGHAT, CDR2 FQNNGV. This CDR3 comprises 13 residues. Trimming removed 6 bases from V and 5 bases from J, with 13 bases in between. The CDR3 protein is CASREDSLYGYTF. The CDR3, as DNA: TGTGCCAGCAGAGAGGACAGCTTATATGGCTACACCTTC.

Only a few counts were recorded for this clonotype. The V and J genes are TRBV15 and TRBJ2-1, with D tentatively TRBD2 (5 bases). Germline V gene sequence: CDR1 LNHNV, CDR2 YYDKDF (reference sequence). This CDR3 is built from 16 residues. Trimming pared 0 bases from V and 4 bases from J, leaving 13 bases between. CDR3 amino acids: CATSREGRGVYNEQFF. The DNA for the CDR3 is TGTGCCACCAGCAGAGAGGGTCGGGGAGTATACAATGAGCAGTTCTTC.

The chain links TRBV9 to TRBJ2-1; D possibly matches TRBD1 or TRBD2 (6 bases each). Germline CDR1 reads SGDLS; CDR2 reads YYNGEE. CDR3 size: 17 residues. V was clipped by 4 bases and J by 1 base, with 18 bases between them. CDR3 sequence reads: CASSRVGGPGSYNEQFF. The CDR3 coding sequence is TGTGCCAGCAGCCGTGTTGGGGGGCCGGGTTCCTACAATGAGCAGTTCTTC.

In this sample, this clonotype turned up many times. This chain joins TRBV5-1 and TRBJ1-2; D is perhaps TRBD1 (5 bases). Looked up from germline, CDR1 is SGHRS and CDR2 is YFSETQ. The CDR3 consists of 14 residues. V gave up 4 bases and J gave up 6 bases, with 16 bases separating them. For the CDR3, the DNA is TGCGCCAGCAGCCCGATCTACGGGGCCGATGGCTACACCTTC. Protein: CASSPIYGADGYTF.

This clonotype was seen repeatedly, ten times or more. The CDR3 is CSAPYLRRSYEQYF. The DNA for the CDR3 is TGCAGTGCTCCCTACCTTCGTCGGAGCTACGAGCAGTACTTC. V gene TRBV20-1 combines with J gene TRBJ2-7; D unresolved. This CDR3 is built from 14 residues. V shed 5 bases and J shed 3 bases, with 17 bases lying between them. Per germline, CDR1 DFQATT and CDR2 SNEGSKA (reference sequence).

This clonotype occurred a few times. The chain is built from TRBV10-3 and TRBJ2-7, with D perhaps given as TRBD1 or TRBD2 (5 bases each). The V end lost 3 bases, the J end lost 0 bases, and 15 bases lay between the germline ends. There are 16 residues in the CDR3. Germline loops: CDR1 ENHRY, CDR2 SYGVKD. In DNA, the CDR3 is TGTGCCATCAGTGAACCAACGGGACGGCACTCCTACGAGCAGTACTTC. Amino acid sequence: CAISEPTGRHSYEQYF.

This clonotype was observed a few times. The chain has TRBV6-2 or TRBV6-3 and TRBJ2-5, with D perhaps assigned TRBD1 or TRBD2 (5 bases each). This CDR3 has 13 residues. The V gene lost 1 base and the J gene lost 3 bases, with 6 bases spanning the gap. The germline CDR1 and CDR2 sequences are MNHEY and SVGEGT. Here the CDR3 DNA reads TGTGCCAGCAGTTACTGGGGGAAAGAGACCCAGTACTTC. The encoded protein is CASSYWGKETQYF.

This clonotype was detected ten times or more. V usage is TRBV5-4 and J usage is TRBJ2-5; the D gene is possibly TRBD2 (5 bases). Germline loops: CDR1 SGHNT, CDR2 YYREEE (reference sequence). The V and J ends lost 3 bases and 4 bases respectively, with 10 bases between them. The CDR3 contains 13 residues. The CDR3 sequence: CASSSPEGETQYF. CDR3 nucleotide sequence: TGTGCCAGCAGCTCCCCCGAGGGAGAGACCCAGTACTTC. Using reference TRBV5-4 and TRBJ2-5 for the parts outside the CDR3, the full variable domain is ETGVTQSPTHLIKTRGQQVTLRCSSQSGHNTVSWYQQALGQGPQFIFQYYREEENGRGNFPPRFSGLQFPNYSSELNVNALELDDSALYLCASSSPEGETQYFGPGTRLLVL.

This clonotype has just a few counts. The J gene is TRBJ2-1, the V gene TRBV19, with 11 bases identical to TRBD2. CDR1 LNHDA and CDR2 SQIVND come from the germline V gene (reference sequence). CDR3 size: 17 residues. The V segment lost 7 bases and the J segment 3 bases; nucleotides outside the gene matches: 11. The CDR3 protein is CASKAQLAGEFYNEQFF. CDR3 DNA sequence: TGTGCCAGTAAAGCCCAACTAGCGGGAGAGTTCTACAATGAGCAGTTCTTC.